The 30 T cell receptor beta chains below all came from one sample that was sequenced in a study. TCRdb reprocessed the RT-PCR reads with MiXCR, giving one entry per CDR3 protein. The profile shows hundreds of thousands of distinct CDR3 sequences, more than 13% of them singletons. The specimen sequenced was memory CD4+ T cells from blood. Receptors originate from a female donor in good health, serving as a healthy control.

The chain couples TRBV27 to TRBJ1-2; D uncertain. Trimming took 5 bases from V and 1 from J, leaving 17 bases between them. This CDR3 comprises 16 residues. Germline CDR1 reads MNHEY; CDR2 reads SMNVEV (reference sequence). The CDR3 reads CASSPWPVPINYGYTF. CDR3 nucleotide sequence: TGTGCCAGCAGTCCGTGGCCGGTGCCTATTAACTATGGCTACACCTTC.

The rearrangement joins TRBV20-1 to TRBJ1-2; the D gene is possibly TRBD1 (5 bases). The length of the CDR3 is 17 residues. The V end lost 2 bases, the J end lost 4 bases, and 23 bases lay between the germline ends. CDR1 and CDR2 (germline): DFQATT, SNEGSKA (reference sequence). CDR3 DNA: TGCAGTGCTAGATCCACTGGGGCCAGGGAGGCGTCCTATGGCTACACCTTC. Encoded protein: CSARSTGAREASYGYTF.

The CDR3 region is CSAPVSGRGEQYF. CDR3 coding DNA: TGCAGTGCCCCCGTGAGCGGGAGGGGCGAGCAGTACTTC. The V call is TRBV20-1, the J call TRBJ2-7; 10 bases agree with TRBD2. The CDR3 totals 13 residues. Germline loops: CDR1 DFQATT, CDR2 SNEGSKA (reference sequence). J gave up 6 bases and V 6 bases, and 8 bases lay outside the gene matches.

The chain combines TRBV7-8 with TRBJ2-1, with TRBD1 as a possible D gene (6 bases). Trimming took off 4 bases at V and 5 bases at J, with 18 bases between the two ends. The CDR3 contains 16 residues. From germline, CDR1 is SGHVS and CDR2 FQNEAQ. The CDR3 nucleotides read TGTGCCAGCAGCTCCAGAACTCTAGACAGGAACAATGAGCAGTTCTTC. Its protein product is CASSSRTLDRNNEQFF. Combining the CDR3 with reference TRBV7-8 and TRBJ2-1 gives the whole variable domain GAGVSQSPRYKVAKRGQDVALRCDPISGHVSLFWYQQALGQGPEFLTYFQNEAQLDKSGLPSDRFFAERPEGSVSTLKIQRTQQEDSAVYLCASSSRTLDRNNEQFFGPGTRLTVL.

This clonotype was seen more than once but under ten times. The chain uses TRBV7-2 and TRBJ2-7; no firm D call. Per the germline V gene, CDR1 is SGHTA and CDR2 is FQGNSA. CDR3 length: 14 amino acids. Trimming pared 2 bases from V and 0 bases from J, leaving 8 bases between. CDR3 DNA: TGTGCCAGCAGCTTATATCCGAGCTCCTACGAGCAGTACTTC. Translating it yields CASSLYPSSYEQYF.

This sequence joins TRBV12-3 or TRBV12-4 and TRBJ2-2; 8 bases map to TRBD2. J gave up 6 bases and V 6 bases, and 12 bases lay outside the gene matches. The CDR3 extends over 16 amino acids. CDR3: CASSKHGTSLAGELFF. CDR3 sequence (DNA): TGTGCCAGCAGCAAGCACGGGACTAGTCTCGCCGGGGAGCTGTTTTTT.

The chain recombines TRBV5-1 with TRBJ2-1; 8 nucleotides match TRBD1. Germline CDR1 reads SGHRS; CDR2 reads YFSETQ. Losses at the gene ends were 4 bases for V and 7 bases for J; bases not matched to a gene: 7. The CDR3 is made up of 14 amino acids. The CDR3 reads CASSPRQGKNEQFF. DNA of the CDR3: TGCGCCAGCAGCCCCCGACAGGGGAAAAATGAGCAGTTCTTC.

Details on this clonotype: One base away lies a much larger clone, so this may be a sequencing read error. V is TRBV18 and J is TRBJ2-7; 8 bases map to TRBD2. The CDR3 is 14 amino acids. Germline lookup yields CDR1 KGHSH and CDR2 LQKENI. After removal of 2 bases from V and 7 bases from J, the junction contained 7 bases not matched to a gene. The CDR3 here is CASSPERTSNEQYF. The CDR3 bases are TGTGCCAGCTCACCAGAGCGGACTAGCAATGAGCAGTACTTC.

This chain uses TRBV6-2 or TRBV6-3 with TRBJ2-1; 10 bases are shared with TRBD2. Germline assignment: CDR1 MNHEY and CDR2 SVGEGT. The CDR3 spans 16 residues. Trimming cost V 6 bases and J 8 bases; bases outside gene matches: 13. The CDR3 DNA reads as TGTGCCAGCAGGAAGGAGAGCGGGAGGGCCGGGGATGAGCAGTTCTTC. This gives the protein CASRKESGRAGDEQFF.

This clonotype was counted between two and nine times. The chain has TRBV7-8 and TRBJ2-3, with D uncertain. Germline CDR1 reads SGHVS; CDR2 reads FQNEAQ. Deletions cut 0 bases from V and 7 bases from J, with 8 bases between. The CDR3 consists of 13 residues. The CDR3 loop is CASSLALAHTQYF. The CDR3 DNA reads TGTGCCAGCAGCTTAGCGCTTGCCCATACGCAGTATTTT.

This clonotype was seen ten or more times. This chain connects TRBV29-1 to TRBJ1-1, with D possibly matching TRBD1 (6 bases). The germline gives CDR1 SQVTM, CDR2 ANQGSEA. CDR3 length: 12 amino acids. V was cut by 7 bases and J by 8 bases, with 17 bases left in between. The CDR3 DNA sequence: TGCAGCGCCGTAAAACAGGGTCTGGAAGCTTTCTTT. This encodes CSAVKQGLEAFF.

The chain joins TRBV5-4 to TRBJ2-7, with D possibly TRBD1 on 5 matching bases. The germline V gene has CDR1 SGHNT and CDR2 YYREEE (reference sequence). V shed 5 bases and J shed 0 bases, with 12 bases lying between them. The CDR3 is 14 amino acids. CDR3 protein: CASRQDTLSYEQYF. The CDR3 region has the DNA TGTGCCAGCAGACAGGACACCCTCTCCTACGAGCAGTACTTC.

This clonotype was found many times. The V gene is TRBV5-1, the J gene TRBJ2-3; 9 bases map to TRBD2. This CDR3 region has 16 residues. CDR1 and CDR2 from the germline V gene are SGHRS and YFSETQ. With V trimmed by 4 bases and J by 5 bases, 11 bases remained unmatched. The CDR3 coding sequence is TGCGCCAGCAGCGCCCGGCTTAGCGGGAGAGGAGATACGCAGTATTTT. This gives the protein CASSARLSGRGDTQYF.

This clonotype occurred many times. The CDR3 coding sequence is TGCAGTGCTAGAGGGAGGCCCTCCTCCTACGAGCAGTACTTC. Its protein product is CSARGRPSSYEQYF. The chain is built from TRBV20-1 and TRBJ2-7; D is perhaps TRBD2 (5 bases). The V gene lost 1 base and the J gene lost 0 bases, with 10 bases spanning the gap. The CDR3 is 14 residues long. CDR1 DFQATT and CDR2 SNEGSKA come from the germline V gene (reference sequence).

This clonotype was detected only a few times. The V gene is TRBV6-5, the J gene TRBJ1-1, with D perhaps TRBD1 (6 bases). The CDR3 runs 14 residues. V lost 7 bases to trimming and J lost 0 bases, with 12 bases between them. CDR1 and CDR2 (germline): MNHEY, SVGAGI. The CDR3 DNA sequence: TGTGCCAGCACTCGGGGGCCCATGAACACTGAAGCTTTCTTT. This translates into CASTRGPMNTEAFF.

V is TRBV5-8 and J is TRBJ1-5, with D hard to call. Trimming stripped 1 base from V and 6 bases from J, with 14 bases between. This CDR3 has 15 residues. From germline, CDR1 is SGHTS and CDR2 YDEGEE. CDR3: CASSLLSGSGQPQHF. DNA of the CDR3: TGTGCCAGCAGCTTGTTGAGCGGTAGTGGTCAGCCCCAGCATTTT. The full variable domain, its missing parts supplied by reference TRBV5-8 and TRBJ1-5, is EAGVTQSPTHLIKTRGQQATLRCSPISGHTSVYWYQQALGLGLQFLLWYDEGEERNRGNFPPRFSGRQFPNYSSELNVNALELEDSALYLCASSLLSGSGQPQHFGDGTRLSIL.

The chain is built from TRBV4-3 and TRBJ1-6; TRBD1 is a possible D gene (5 bases). V lost 0 bases and J lost 9, with 18 bases in between. Germline V CDR1 and CDR2: LGHNA, YSLEER. This CDR3 is built from 17 residues. For the CDR3, the DNA is TGCGCCAGCAGCCAAGATCGGGCCGGGCCGGGGGGTTCACCCCTCCACTTT. Translated, it gives CASSQDRAGPGGSPLHF.

A few counts support this clonotype. This rearrangement joins TRBV6-1 to TRBJ1-1; 11 positions match TRBD1. Losses at the gene ends were 5 bases for V and 10 bases for J; bases not matched to a gene: 9. The germline V gene encodes CDR1 MNHNS and CDR2 SASEGT. The CDR3 loop spans 14 amino acids. The CDR3 nucleotides read TGTGCCAGCAGTACCACGCGGGACAGGGGGAGAGCTTTCTTT. As protein: CASSTTRDRGRAFF.

The table lists this clonotype with a few counts. The chain carries TRBV5-4 and TRBJ2-3; possibly TRBD1 or TRBD2 for D (6 bases each). CDR3 length equals 13 residues. V was pared by 3 bases and J by 5 bases, with 10 bases between. The germline gives CDR1 SGHNT, CDR2 YYREEE (reference sequence). DNA for the CDR3: TGTGCCAGCAGCTGGAGGGGGGAAGATACGCAGTATTTT. Amino acid sequence: CASSWRGEDTQYF.

This clonotype occurred a few times. The gene calls are TRBV12-3 or TRBV12-4 and TRBJ2-1, with no clear D. This CDR3 has 14 residues. V was shortened by 8 bases and J by 5 bases, with 16 bases between the two germline ends. The CDR3 here is CASRRLYGDNEQFF. CDR3 nucleotides: TGTGCCAGCCGTCGGTTGTATGGTGACAATGAGCAGTTCTTC.

J is TRBJ1-4 and V is TRBV6-2 or TRBV6-3; 9 bases fit TRBD1. The CDR3 extends over 15 amino acids. Germline V gives CDR1 MNHEY, CDR2 SVGEGT. Trimming cost V 6 bases and J 5 bases; bases outside gene matches: 7. The CDR3 nucleotides are TGTGCCAGCAGGGGTGCCGGGACAGGGAATGAAAAACTGTTTTTT. Protein sequence: CASRGAGTGNEKLFF.

This clonotype was seen many times. The V call is TRBV5-5, the J call TRBJ2-1, with TRBD2 matching 15 bases. Germline loops: CDR1 SGHKS, CDR2 YYEKEE (reference sequence). The length of the CDR3 is 19 residues. The junction had 19 bases not matched to a gene; V was cut back by 3 bases and J by 12 bases. For the CDR3, the DNA is TGTGCCAGCAGCTACGACCCTGGGATCGGACTAGCGGGGGGGCATGGGCAGTTCTTC. This translates into CASSYDPGIGLAGGHGQFF.

The chain links TRBV7-2 to TRBJ2-4, with 8 nucleotides matching TRBD1. V dropped 5 bases and J dropped 8; count of bases not matched to a gene: 8. Germline loops: CDR1 SGHTA, CDR2 FQGNSA. The CDR3 totals 14 residues. The CDR3 DNA reads TGTGCCAGCAGCACTAGGACAGGGCAAGACATTCAGTACTTC. The encoded protein is CASSTRTGQDIQYF.

This clonotype was counted ten times or more. This rearrangement joins TRBV5-6 to TRBJ1-2; 8 bases are shared with TRBD1. The V gene's germline CDR1 is SGHDT and CDR2 YYEEEE. This CDR3 contains 14 residues. The J segment lost 3 bases and the V segment lost 5 bases, leaving 6 bases of the junction unmatched. The CDR3 protein is CASSSGGLDYGYTF. The CDR3 DNA reads TGTGCCAGCAGTTCAGGGGGCTTGGACTATGGCTACACCTTC.

This clonotype was seen a handful of times. The V call is TRBV28, the J call TRBJ1-1; D unresolved. Germline assignment: CDR1 MDHEN and CDR2 SYDVKM. The CDR3 length is 12 residues. Trimming stripped 6 bases from V and 12 bases from J, with 17 bases between. CDR3 DNA sequence: TGTGCCAGCAGATCCCTCTCCGAGACAACTTTCTTT. Residues: CASRSLSETTFF.

Ten or more counts support this clonotype. The junction shows a germline mismatch at one end, possibly a read error. The V call is TRBV5-1, the J call TRBJ2-1; unclear D gene. Germline values: CDR1 SGHRS, CDR2 YFSETQ. This CDR3 spans 14 amino acids. The CDR3: CASSLSSSYNEQFF. DNA for the CDR3: TGTGCCAGCAGCCTCAGCAGCTCCTACAATGAGCAGTTCTTC.

This rearrangement joins TRBV4-3 to TRBJ2-3, with 14 bases lining up with TRBD2. Trimming cost V 0 bases and J 4 bases; bases outside gene matches: 9. The V gene's germline CDR1 is LGHNA and CDR2 YSLEER. The CDR3 covers 19 residues. This CDR3 reads CASSQEPGLAGVGADTQYF. CDR3 bases: TGCGCCAGCAGCCAAGAACCGGGACTAGCGGGAGTCGGGGCAGATACGCAGTATTTT.

This clonotype was found many times. V is TRBV28 and J is TRBJ2-7, with TRBD1 as a possible D gene (6 bases). CDR3 length: 15 residues. CDR1 and CDR2 from the germline V gene are MDHEN and SYDVKM. V was cut by 3 bases and J by 6 bases, with 18 bases left in between. The CDR3: CASSLGGAGVSEQYF. The CDR3 nucleotides are TGTGCCAGCAGTTTGGGTGGGGCAGGGGTGAGCGAGCAGTACTTC.

This clonotype appeared many times. V and J are TRBV20-1 and TRBJ1-4, with TRBD1 matching 7 bases. Germline CDR1 reads DFQATT; CDR2 reads SNEGSKA (reference sequence). The CDR3 runs 13 residues. In nucleotides, the CDR3 is TGCAGCGCCCGGGACAGAAGTAATGAAAAACTGTTTTTT. Protein sequence: CSARDRSNEKLFF.

This clonotype showed up just a few times. The chain links TRBV25-1 to TRBJ2-2, with D perhaps matching TRBD1 or TRBD2 (5 bases each). The V gene lost 1 base and the J gene lost 1 base, with 10 bases spanning the gap. The CDR3 is made up of 16 amino acids. Germline V lookup: CDR1 MGHDK, CDR2 SYGVNS. The CDR3 loop reads CASSELNGGNTGELFF. CDR3 DNA: TGTGCCAGCAGTGAATTGAATGGGGGGAACACCGGGGAGCTGTTTTTT.